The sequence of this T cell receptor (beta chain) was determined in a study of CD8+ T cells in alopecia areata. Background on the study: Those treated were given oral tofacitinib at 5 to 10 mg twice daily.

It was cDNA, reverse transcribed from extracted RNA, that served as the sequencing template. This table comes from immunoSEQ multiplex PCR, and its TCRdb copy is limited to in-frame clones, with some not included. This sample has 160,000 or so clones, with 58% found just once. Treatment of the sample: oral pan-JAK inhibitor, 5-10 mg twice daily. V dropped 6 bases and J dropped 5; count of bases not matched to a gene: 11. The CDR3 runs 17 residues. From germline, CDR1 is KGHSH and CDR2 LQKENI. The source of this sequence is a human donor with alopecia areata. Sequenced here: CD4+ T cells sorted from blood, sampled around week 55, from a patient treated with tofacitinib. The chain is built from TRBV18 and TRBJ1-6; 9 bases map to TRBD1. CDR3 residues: CASSDPGTGINNSPLHF. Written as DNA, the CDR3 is TGTGCCAGCTCCGATCCCGGGACAGGGATCAATAATTCACCCCTCCACTTT.